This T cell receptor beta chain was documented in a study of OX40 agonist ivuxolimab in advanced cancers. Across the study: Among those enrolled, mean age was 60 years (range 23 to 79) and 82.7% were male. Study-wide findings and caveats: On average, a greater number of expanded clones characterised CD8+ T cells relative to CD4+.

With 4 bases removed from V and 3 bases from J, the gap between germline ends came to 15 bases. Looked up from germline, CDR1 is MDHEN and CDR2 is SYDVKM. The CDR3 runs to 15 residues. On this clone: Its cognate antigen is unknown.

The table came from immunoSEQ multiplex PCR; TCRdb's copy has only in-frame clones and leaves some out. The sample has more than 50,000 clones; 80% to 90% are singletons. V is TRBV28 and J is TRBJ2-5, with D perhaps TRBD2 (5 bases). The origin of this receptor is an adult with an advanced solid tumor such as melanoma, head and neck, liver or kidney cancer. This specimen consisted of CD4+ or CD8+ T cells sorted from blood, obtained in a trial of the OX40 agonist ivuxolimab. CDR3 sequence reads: CASSSGGGGKETQYF. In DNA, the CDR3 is TGTGCCAGCAGTTCCGGAGGTGGCGGAAAAGAGACCCAGTACTTC.